The present T cell receptor (beta chain) was sequenced within a study of post-analysis software for immune sequencing data. As for the study in general: The patients showed relapsing-remitting, secondary progressive and progressive-relapsing multiple sclerosis courses. Overall study findings and caveats: Patients showed TRBV5-6, TRBV5-1 and TRBV20-1 among five TRBV segments more frequent than in controls.

With 1 base removed from V and 8 bases from J, the gap between germline ends came to 12 bases. The CDR3 has 14 amino acids. Germline V gene sequence: CDR1 SGHVS, CDR2 FNYEAQ. As to this clonotype: Its specificity is unknown.

Built from TCR beta cDNA, the libraries had unique molecular identifiers in them. TCRdb redid the calling of the PCR reads with MiXCR, one entry per CDR3 protein. Of approximately 440,000 distinct CDR3 sequences detected, roughly 45% appear once; the ten largest clones hold about 12%. This sequence joins TRBV7-6 and TRBJ2-1; possibly TRBD2 for D (5 bases). Specimen: blood. The sequence derives from a girl aged 10 to 17 with multiple sclerosis. The CDR3 nucleotides read TGTGCCAGCAGCTTAGTACCCGGGATTGATGAGCAGTTCTTC. Its translation is CASSLVPGIDEQFF.